The present entry profiles one T cell receptor beta chain with its context. As yet, its antigen is unknown. The data derive from a study of T cell repertoires in cytomegalovirus infection. Study-wide context: CMV epitopes in the study were HLA-C-restricted (recently identified) and HLA-B-restricted (well studied). Indications came from public TCR beta signatures; they pointed to CMV infection and to a matching HLA type.

TCRdb re-analysed the reads in MiXCR, keeping a single row per CDR3 protein. The sample consists of about 55,000 distinct CDR3 sequences, around a fifth of them appearing once. This receptor was taken from a human donor in good health (CMV status not recorded). Some clones in this sample may be carry-over from other donors' samples. The material was CD8+ T cells from cultured PBMCs, obtained from culture after CMV antigen stimulation.

The CDR3 reads CASSSGQGPFNEQFF. The DNA for the CDR3 is TGCGCCAGCAGCAGCGGACAGGGGCCCTTCAATGAGCAGTTCTTC. The chain uses TRBV5-1 and TRBJ2-1; TRBD1 matches at 9 bases. With V trimmed by 4 bases and J by 6 bases, 8 bases remained unmatched. The CDR3 is 15 amino acids. Germline CDR1 is SGHRS and CDR2 is YFSETQ.